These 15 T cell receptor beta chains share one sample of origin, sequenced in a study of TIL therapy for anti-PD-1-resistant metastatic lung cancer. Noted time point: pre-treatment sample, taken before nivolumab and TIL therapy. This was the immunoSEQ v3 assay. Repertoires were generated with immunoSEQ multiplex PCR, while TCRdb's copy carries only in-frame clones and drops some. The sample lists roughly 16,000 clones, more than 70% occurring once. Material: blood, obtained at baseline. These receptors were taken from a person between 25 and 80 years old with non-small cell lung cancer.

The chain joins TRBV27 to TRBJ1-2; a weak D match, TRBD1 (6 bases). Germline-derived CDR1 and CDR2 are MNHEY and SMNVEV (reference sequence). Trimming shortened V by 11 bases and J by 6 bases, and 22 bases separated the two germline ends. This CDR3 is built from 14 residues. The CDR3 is CALIKGGGYHGYTF. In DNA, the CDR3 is TGTGCCCTCATTAAGGGGGGGGGTTATCATGGCTACACCTTC.

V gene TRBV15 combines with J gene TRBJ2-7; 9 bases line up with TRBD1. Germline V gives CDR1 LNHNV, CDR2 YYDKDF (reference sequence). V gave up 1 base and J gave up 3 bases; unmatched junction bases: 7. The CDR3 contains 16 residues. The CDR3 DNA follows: TGTGCCACCAGCAGAGCGGGACAGGGCCGGAACTACGAGCAGTACTTC. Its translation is CATSRAGQGRNYEQYF. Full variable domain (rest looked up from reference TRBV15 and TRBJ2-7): DAMVIQNPRYQVTQFGKPVTLSCSQTLNHNVMYWYQQKSSQAPKLLFHYYDKDFNNEADTPDNFQSRRPNTSFCFLDIRSPGLGDTAMYLCATSRAGQGRNYEQYFGPGTRLTVT.

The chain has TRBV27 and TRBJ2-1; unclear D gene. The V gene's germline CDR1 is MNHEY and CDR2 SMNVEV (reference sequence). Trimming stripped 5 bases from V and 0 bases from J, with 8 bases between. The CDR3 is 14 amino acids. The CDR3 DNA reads TGTGCCAGCAGTACGTGGCCCTCCTACAATGAGCAGTTCTTC. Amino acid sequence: CASSTWPSYNEQFF.

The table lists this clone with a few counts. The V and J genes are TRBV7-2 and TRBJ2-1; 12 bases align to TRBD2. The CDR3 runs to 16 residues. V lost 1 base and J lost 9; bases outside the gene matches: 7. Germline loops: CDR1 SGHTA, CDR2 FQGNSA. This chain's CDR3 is CASSLGSSGRGFEQFF. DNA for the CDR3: TGTGCCAGCAGCTTAGGCTCTAGCGGGAGGGGGTTTGAGCAGTTCTTC.

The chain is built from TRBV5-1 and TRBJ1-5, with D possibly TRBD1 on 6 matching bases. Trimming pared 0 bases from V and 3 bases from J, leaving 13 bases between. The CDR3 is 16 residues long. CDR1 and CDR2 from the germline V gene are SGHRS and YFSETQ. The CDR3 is CASSLVPGAYNQPQHF. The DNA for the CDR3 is TGCGCCAGCAGCTTGGTCCCAGGGGCTTACAATCAGCCCCAGCATTTT. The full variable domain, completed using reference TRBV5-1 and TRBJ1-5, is KAGVTQTPRYLIKTRGQQVTLSCSPISGHRSVSWYQQTPGQGLQFLFEYFSETQRNKGNFPGRFSGRQFSNSRSEMNVSTLELGDSALYLCASSLVPGAYNQPQHFGDGTRLSIL.

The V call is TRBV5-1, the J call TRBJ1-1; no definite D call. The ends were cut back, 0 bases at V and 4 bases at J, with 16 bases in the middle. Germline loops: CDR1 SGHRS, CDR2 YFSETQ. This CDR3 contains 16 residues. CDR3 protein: CASSLGPSPGSTEAFF. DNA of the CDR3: TGCGCCAGCAGCTTGGGACCCTCCCCCGGCAGCACTGAAGCTTTCTTT.

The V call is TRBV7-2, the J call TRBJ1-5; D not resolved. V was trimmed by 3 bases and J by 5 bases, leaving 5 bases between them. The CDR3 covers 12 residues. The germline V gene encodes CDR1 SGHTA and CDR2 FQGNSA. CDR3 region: CASSFFDQPQHF. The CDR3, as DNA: TGTGCCAGCAGCTTTTTTGATCAGCCCCAGCATTTT. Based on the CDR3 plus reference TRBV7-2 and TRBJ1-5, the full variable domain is GAGVSQSPSNKVTEKGKDVELRCDPISGHTALYWYRQSLGQGLEFLIYFQGNSAPDKSGLPSDRFSAERTGGSVSTLTIQRTQQEDSAVYLCASSFFDQPQHFGDGTRLSIL.

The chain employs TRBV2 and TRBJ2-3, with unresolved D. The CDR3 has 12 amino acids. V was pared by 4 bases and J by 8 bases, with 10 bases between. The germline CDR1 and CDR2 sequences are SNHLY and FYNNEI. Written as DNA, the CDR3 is TGTGCCAGCAGTGTCCCAGCGCCTACGCAGTATTTT. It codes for CASSVPAPTQYF. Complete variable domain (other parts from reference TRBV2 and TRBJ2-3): EPEVTQTPSHQVTQMGQEVILRCVPISNHLYFYWYRQILGQKVEFLVSFYNNEISEKSEIFDDQFSVERPDGSNFTLKIRSTKLEDSAMYFCASSVPAPTQYFGPGTRLTVL.

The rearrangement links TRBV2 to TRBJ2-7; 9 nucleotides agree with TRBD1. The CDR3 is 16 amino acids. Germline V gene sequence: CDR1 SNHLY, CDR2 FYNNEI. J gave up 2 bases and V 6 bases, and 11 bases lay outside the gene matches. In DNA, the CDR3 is TGTGCCAGCAGATTGGACAGGGGTTTAGGCCCCTACGAGCAGTACTTC. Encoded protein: CASRLDRGLGPYEQYF.

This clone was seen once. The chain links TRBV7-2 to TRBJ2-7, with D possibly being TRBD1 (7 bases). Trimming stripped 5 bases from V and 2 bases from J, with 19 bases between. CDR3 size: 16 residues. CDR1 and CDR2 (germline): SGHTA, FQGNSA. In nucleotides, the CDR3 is TGTGCCAGCAGCCCCCGACAGGGAGGTAGCCCCTACGAGCAGTACTTC. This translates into CASSPRQGGSPYEQYF.

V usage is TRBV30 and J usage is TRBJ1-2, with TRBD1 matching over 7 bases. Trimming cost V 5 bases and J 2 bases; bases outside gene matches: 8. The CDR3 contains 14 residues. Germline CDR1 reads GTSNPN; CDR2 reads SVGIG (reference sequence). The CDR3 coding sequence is TGTGCCTGGGCACAACAGGGGAGAAACTATGGCTACACCTTC. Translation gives CAWAQQGRNYGYTF.

Here the CDR3 DNA reads TGTGCCAGCAGCTTAGAGTCCAGGACAGGGACAATGAAGCAGTTCTTC. Translated, it gives CASSLESRTGTMKQFF. The chain links TRBV7-9 to TRBJ2-1; 8 nucleotides align to TRBD1. Germline V lookup: CDR1 SEHNR, CDR2 FQNEAQ (reference sequence). The CDR3 loop spans 16 amino acids. With V trimmed by 1 base and J by 11 bases, 13 bases remained unmatched.

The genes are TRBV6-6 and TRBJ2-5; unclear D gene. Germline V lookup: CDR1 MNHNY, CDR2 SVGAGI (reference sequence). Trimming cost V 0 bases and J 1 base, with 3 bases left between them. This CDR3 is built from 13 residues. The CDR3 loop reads CASSYSFQETQYF. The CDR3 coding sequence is TGTGCCAGCAGTTACTCTTTCCAAGAGACCCAGTACTTC.

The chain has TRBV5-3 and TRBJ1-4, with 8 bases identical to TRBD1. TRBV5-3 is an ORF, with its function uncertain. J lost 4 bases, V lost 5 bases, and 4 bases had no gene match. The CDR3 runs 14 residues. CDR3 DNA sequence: TGTGCCAGAAGGACAGGGGCCTTTAATGAAAAACTGTTTTTT. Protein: CARRTGAFNEKLFF.

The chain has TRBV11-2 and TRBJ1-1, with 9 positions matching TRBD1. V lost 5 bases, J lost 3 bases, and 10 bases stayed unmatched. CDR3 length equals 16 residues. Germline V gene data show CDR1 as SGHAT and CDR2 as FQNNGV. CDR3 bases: TGTGCCAGCAGCCAAACAGGGGGCGCACCGGACACTGAAGCTTTCTTT. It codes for CASSQTGGAPDTEAFF.